This T cell receptor (beta chain) derives from a study of blood T cell repertoires in COVID-19. The CDR3 consists of 18 residues. CDR1 and CDR2 from the germline V gene are PRHDT and FYEKMQ (reference sequence). Trimming cost V 4 bases and J 5 bases; bases outside gene matches: 13. The method was immunoSEQ multiplex PCR; TCRdb's version includes in-frame clones alone and lacks a portion of them. Here the sample spans about 360,000 clones, around nine tenths being singletons. The rearrangement uses TRBV13 and TRBJ2-4; 11 nucleotides align to TRBD1. The origin of this receptor is a human donor in a cohort sampled during active COVID-19. The sample taken for sequencing was peripheral blood. The CDR3 loop is CASSSGTGGFSFQNIQYF. CDR3 DNA: TGTGCCAGCAGCTCAGGGACAGGGGGTTTTTCTTTCCAAAACATTCAGTACTTC.